Below are 6 T cell receptor beta chains sequenced from a single sample in a study of T cells in Graves' hyperthyroidism and ophthalmopathy. TCR beta CDR3 region amplification was performed from RNA transcripts. Carried out on the TCR CDR3, a first-round RT-PCR used the HTBI primer set. TCRdb recomputed calls from the multiplex PCR reads with MiXCR, one row per CDR3 protein. The data show roughly 710,000 distinct CDR3 sequences, with around a third seen just once and more than 25% held by the top ten. The source material was blood. All receptors derive from a woman in her thirties or forties with Graves' hyperthyroidism.

The genes are TRBV14 and TRBJ2-5; no clear D gene. The CDR3 has 12 residues. V gave up 0 bases and J gave up 5 bases, with 4 bases separating them. Germline assignment: CDR1 SGHDN and CDR2 FVKESK. The CDR3 nucleotides are TGTGCCAGCAGCCAAGAGAGTGAGACCCAGTACTTC. This gives the protein CASSQESETQYF.

This clonotype was counted many times. The chain employs TRBV6-5 and TRBJ1-5; D is ambiguous. CDR1 and CDR2 (germline): MNHEY, SVGAGI. Trimming shortened V by 6 bases and J by 0 bases, and 12 bases separated the two germline ends. There are 15 residues in the CDR3. Here the CDR3 reads CASRKDPISNQPQHF. For the CDR3, the DNA is TGTGCCAGCAGAAAAGACCCAATTAGCAATCAGCCCCAGCATTTT.

This clonotype was counted at least ten times. The junction and the germline gene differ at one end; a read error may be behind it. J is TRBJ2-7 and V is TRBV7-7; D gene ambiguous. Germline CDR1 reads SSHAT; CDR2 reads FNYEAQ (reference sequence). The CDR3 sequence is 16 residues long. CDR3 coding DNA: TGTGCTAGCAGATCATTAGGAAGGACGGATACCTACGAGCAGTACTTC. Encoded protein: CASRSLGRTDTYEQYF.

The table lists this clonotype with many counts. The chain has TRBV12-3 or TRBV12-4 and TRBJ2-7; possible D gene TRBD1, 6 bases. The CDR3 runs to 12 residues. V lost 6 bases, J lost 6 bases, and 12 bases lay in between. The CDR3 loop is CASSPQGSEQYF. CDR3 nucleotide sequence: TGTGCCAGCAGCCCTCAGGGGTCCGAGCAGTACTTC.

The J gene is TRBJ1-5, the V gene TRBV20-1; a possible D gene is TRBD1 (5 bases). The V end was cut by 5 bases, the J end by 12 bases, with 17 bases between. The germline V gene encodes CDR1 DFQATT and CDR2 SNEGSKA (reference sequence). There are 12 residues in the CDR3. DNA for the CDR3: TGCAGTGCTGGGGACTCCGAGGGTCGCCAGCATTTT. Amino acid sequence: CSAGDSEGRQHF.

In this sample, this clonotype turned up many times. The chain combines TRBV10-3 with TRBJ1-5; D may be TRBD1 (5 bases). Germline-derived CDR1 and CDR2 are ENHRY and SYGVKD. There are 14 residues in the CDR3. Trimming cost V 11 bases and J 2 bases, with 16 bases left between them. CDR3 loop: CAVGDSTRNQPQHF. In nucleotides, the CDR3 is TGTGCCGTGGGTGACAGCACCCGCAATCAGCCCCAGCATTTT.